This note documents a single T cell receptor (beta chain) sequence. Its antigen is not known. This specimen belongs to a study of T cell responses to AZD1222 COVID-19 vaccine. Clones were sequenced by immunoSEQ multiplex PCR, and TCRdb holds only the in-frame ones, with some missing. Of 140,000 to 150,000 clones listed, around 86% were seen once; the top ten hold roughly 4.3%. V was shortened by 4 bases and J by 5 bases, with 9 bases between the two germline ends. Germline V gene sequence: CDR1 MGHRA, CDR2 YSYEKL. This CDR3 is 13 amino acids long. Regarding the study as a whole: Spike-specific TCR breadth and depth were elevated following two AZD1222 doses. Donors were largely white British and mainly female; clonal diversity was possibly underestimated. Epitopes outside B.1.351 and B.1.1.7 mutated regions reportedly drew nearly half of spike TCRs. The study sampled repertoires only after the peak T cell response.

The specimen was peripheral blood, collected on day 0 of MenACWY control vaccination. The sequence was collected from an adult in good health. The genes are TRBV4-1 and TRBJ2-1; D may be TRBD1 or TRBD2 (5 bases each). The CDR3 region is CASSRDRDNEQFF. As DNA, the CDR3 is TGCGCCAGCAGCCGGGACCGAGACAATGAGCAGTTCTTC.